This TCR beta chain was documented in a study of OX40 agonist ivuxolimab in advanced cancers. Overall study: Patients were infused with ivuxolimab every 2 weeks at 0.01 to 10 mg/kg.

Trimming shortened V by 4 bases and J by 6 bases, and 13 bases separated the two germline ends. The germline V gene has CDR1 SGHRS and CDR2 YFSETQ. This CDR3 comprises 14 residues. TCRdb keeps only in-frame clones here, not all; method: immunoSEQ multiplex PCR. Of 75,000 to 100,000 clones in the sample, 84% were seen once. This clone is a singleton in its sample. Its antigen is not identified. General study points: Which antigen the expanded peripheral T cells recognized is unknown. Clones of CD4+ and CD8+ blood T cells grew by week 6 at doses of 0.1 to 3.0 mg/kg.

This specimen was CD4+ or CD8+ T cells sorted from blood, taken in a trial of the OX40 agonist ivuxolimab. The V gene is TRBV5-1, the J gene TRBJ2-2; D may be TRBD2 (7 bases). The origin of this receptor is an adult with an advanced solid tumor such as melanoma, head and neck, liver or kidney cancer. The CDR3 spells CASSKGGVAGELFF. CDR3 sequence (DNA): TGCGCCAGCAGCAAGGGGGGGGTCGCCGGGGAGCTGTTTTTT. The whole variable domain, remainder taken from reference TRBV5-1 and TRBJ2-2, is KAGVTQTPRYLIKTRGQQVTLSCSPISGHRSVSWYQQTPGQGLQFLFEYFSETQRNKGNFPGRFSGRQFSNSRSEMNVSTLELGDSALYLCASSKGGVAGELFFGEGSRLTVL.